This T cell receptor beta chain is from a study of CD8+ T cells in alopecia areata (dated by TCRdb to between 2017 and 2018). In terms of the full investigation: The treated patients took part in an open-label pilot trial in which moderate-to-severe alopecia areata was treated with oral tofacitinib at 5 to 10 mg twice daily. Patients stayed on tofacitinib for 6 to 18 months and then had 6 months of follow-up off drug so that delayed response and recurrence could be assessed. The SALT score, which quantifies the percentage of affected scalp surface area, was used to measure disease severity in treated patients. In both human patients and the C3H/HeJ mouse model, the study applied high-throughput TCRbeta sequencing to look at T cell clonal expansion in alopecia areata. On the human side, TCRbeta sequencing was run on scalp tissue and on sorted CD4+ and CD8+ peripheral blood T cells from healthy controls and from alopecia areata patients with either patchy or totalis/universalis disease. Biopsies were taken from tofacitinib-treated patients at baseline and at 4 and 24 weeks of treatment, and a later scalp biopsy was taken in several of the tofacitinib-treated patients. Clonality in the scalp was compared among normal scalp (n=4), patchy alopecia areata scalp (n=8), and alopecia totalis/universalis scalp (n=8). RNA was obtained with the PAXgene miRNA kit for fixed scalp, the miRNeasy kit for PBMCs, and the RNeasy kit for mouse skin. TCRbeta CDR3 regions were amplified by immunoSEQ multiplex PCR with 35 Vbeta forward and 13 Jbeta reverse primers. Study-wide conclusions, independent of this receptor: Shared TCR sequences between patients were less evident than in mice, which may be partly attributable to HLA diversity in the patient population. The treated cohort was small, with a single nonresponder, so links between baseline CD8+ expansion and response need larger studies. During tofacitinib treatment, many expanded lesional clones remained in scalp and blood, and this persistence may partly explain relapse after treatment is stopped. Scalp clonality and the number of expanded CD8+ clones among the top 100 scalp clones were significantly decreased by tofacitinib. Scalp TCR repertoire analysis is complicated because resident alphabeta T cells in normal human skin are also sequenced, whereas mouse skin is dominated by gammadelta T cells. Compared with normal scalp, lesional scalp, particularly in alopecia totalis/universalis, had higher clonality and more expanded CD8+ clones, which suggests antigenic drive.

This sample's time point label indicates: about 4 weeks on oral tofacitinib. Explained via the paper, the treatment or condition label denotes: oral pan-JAK inhibitor, 5-10 mg twice daily. Peripheral blood and lesional scalp punch biopsies were obtained from patients with alopecia areata. PBMCs were separated by density centrifugation and stained for CD3, CD4 and CD8, after which CD4+ and CD8+ T cells were sorted on a FACSAria. This clone was counted a single time. There is no known antigen for this receptor. No much larger clone exists at a distance of one base, and base qualities are not known. The library was generated by the immunoSEQ multiplex PCR assay. RNA was extracted from all samples and reverse transcribed into cDNA as template for TCR sequencing. SuperScript III was used to make first-strand cDNA, primed with a 2:1 mix of oligo-dT and random hexamers. A synthetic immune receptor repertoire was used to assess amplification bias, and residual bias was removed computationally. The source study handled its data this way. Raw reads were preprocessed for error removal, and CDR3 was defined according to IMGT conventions as running from the conserved cysteine to phenylalanine. Clonality was computed as 1 minus the Shannon entropy, with the entropy normalized by log2 of the number of productive unique TCRs. Whether each scalp clone was CD4 or CD8 was inferred by checking scalp TCRbeta sequences against the CD4 and CD8 repertoires from sorted blood. This immuneACCESS table, as held by TCRdb, lists in-frame sequences with V and J called but not all clones. Of the missing ones, under half trace to an unresolved V gene in checked studies; the others have no known cause. Clone size and V and J calls were adopted from that table, with D and trimming inferred from the DNA. Here the sample has over 100,000 clones; about 50% occur a single time. Roughly 0.45% of the sample is in the top ten clones.

The junction shows trimming of 0 bases on V and 1 base on J, plus 13 bases between the germline ends. The CDR3 runs 16 residues from the cysteine to the phenylalanine. Only CDR3 DNA remains: 48 bases, in frame from the first base. CDR1 and CDR2, per the germline V gene (reference sequence), are GTSNPN and SVGIG. The sequence is built from TRBV30 and TRBJ2-4; the best D guess is TRBD2, with 6 bases matching. The sequence was collected from a human donor with alopecia areata. The material sequenced was CD4+ T cells sorted from blood, taken at week 4, from a patient treated with tofacitinib. Read as DNA, the sequence is TGTGCCTGGAGTGTATTCGGGGGTACGGCCAAAAACATTCAGTACTTC. It translates as CAWSVFGGTAKNIQYF.